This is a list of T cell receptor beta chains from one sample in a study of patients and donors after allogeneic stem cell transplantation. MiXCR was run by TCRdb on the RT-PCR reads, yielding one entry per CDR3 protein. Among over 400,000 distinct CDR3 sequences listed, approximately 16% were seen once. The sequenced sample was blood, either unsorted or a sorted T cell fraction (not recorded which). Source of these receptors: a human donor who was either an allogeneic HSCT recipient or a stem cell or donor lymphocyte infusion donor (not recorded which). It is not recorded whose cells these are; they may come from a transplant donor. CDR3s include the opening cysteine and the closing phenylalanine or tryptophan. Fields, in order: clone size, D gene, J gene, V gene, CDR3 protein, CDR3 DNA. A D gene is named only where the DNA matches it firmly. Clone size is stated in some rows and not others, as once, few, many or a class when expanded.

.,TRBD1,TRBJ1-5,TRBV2,CASRGRDRGRQPQHF,TGTGCCAGCAGGGGCCGGGACAGGGGACGCCAGCCCCAGCATTTT
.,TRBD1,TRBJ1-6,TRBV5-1,CASKAGDRANSPLHF,TGCGCCAGCAAGGCCGGGGACAGGGCCAATTCACCCCTCCACTTT
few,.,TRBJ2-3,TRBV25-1,CASSVRDTQYF,TGTGCCAGCAGTGTGAGAGATACGCAGTATTTT
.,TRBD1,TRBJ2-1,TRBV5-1,CASSLIGQGYNEQFF,TGCGCCAGCAGCTTAATCGGACAGGGGTACAATGAGCAGTTCTTC
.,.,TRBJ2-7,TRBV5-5,CASSSKRERSYEQYF,TGTGCCAGCAGCTCGAAGAGGGAGAGGTCCTACGAGCAGTACTTC
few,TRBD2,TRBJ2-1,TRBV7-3,CASSVGTSRNEQFF,TGTGCCAGCAGCGTCGGGACTAGTAGGAATGAGCAGTTCTTC
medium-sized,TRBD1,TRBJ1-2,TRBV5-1,CASSSDPGTANGYTF,TGCGCCAGCAGCTCTGACCCCGGGACAGCTAATGGCTACACCTTC
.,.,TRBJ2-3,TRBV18,CASSPEGGASTDTQYF,TGTGCCAGCTCACCAGAGGGCGGAGCTAGCACAGATACGCAGTATTTT
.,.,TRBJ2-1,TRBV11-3,CASRRLSRDNEQFF,TGTGCCAGCAGACGTCTATCTAGAGACAATGAGCAGTTCTTC
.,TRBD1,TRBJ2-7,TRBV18,CASSFGTGSSYEQYF,TGTGCCAGCTCATTTGGGACAGGGAGCTCCTACGAGCAGTACTTC
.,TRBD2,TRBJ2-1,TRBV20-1,CSASLPGRYNEQFF,TGCAGTGCTAGTCTCCCCGGGAGGTACAATGAGCAGTTCTTC
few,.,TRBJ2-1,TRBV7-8,CASSSGYPNLYNEQFF,TGTGCCAGCAGCTCGGGCTACCCGAACCTTTACAATGAGCAGTTCTTC
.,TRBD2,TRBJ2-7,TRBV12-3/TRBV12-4,CASSLAGGLSEQYF,TGTGCCAGCAGTTTGGCGGGGGGGCTTAGCGAGCAGTACTTC
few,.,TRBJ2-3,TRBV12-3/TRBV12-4,CASSKLPATDTQYF,TGTGCCAGCAGTAAACTACCCGCCACAGATACGCAGTATTTT
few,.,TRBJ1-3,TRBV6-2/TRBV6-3,CASSRGMQVGNTIYF,TGTGCCAGCAGTAGGGGGATGCAGGTTGGAAACACCATATATTTT
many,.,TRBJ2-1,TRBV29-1,CSVEDRRDRNNEQFF,TGCAGCGTTGAAGATCGGCGGGACAGAAACAATGAGCAGTTCTTC
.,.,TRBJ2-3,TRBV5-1,CASRLEGRRSRGGLTQYF,TGCGCCAGCAGATTGGAAGGGAGACGGAGTAGGGGGGGCCTTACGCAGTATTTT
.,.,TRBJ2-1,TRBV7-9,CASRLTWTENEQFF,TGTGCCAGCAGGCTAACATGGACTGAGAATGAGCAGTTCTTC
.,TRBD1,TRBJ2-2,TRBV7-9,CASSPRGQGRVELFF,TGTGCCAGCAGCCCAAGGGGACAGGGCCGAGTGGAGCTGTTTTTT
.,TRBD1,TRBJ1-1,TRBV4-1,CASSPSTGAYTEAFF,TGCGCCAGCAGTCCTTCGACAGGGGCGTACACTGAAGCTTTCTTT
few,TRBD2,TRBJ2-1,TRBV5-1,CASSQTSGGPSNEQFF,TGCGCCAGCAGCCAGACTAGCGGGGGGCCCTCAAATGAGCAGTTCTTC
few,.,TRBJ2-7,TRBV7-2,CASSLGRRGIYEQYF,TGTGCCAGCAGCTTAGGCAGGCGAGGAATATACGAGCAGTACTTC
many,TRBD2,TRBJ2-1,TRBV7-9,CASSLFAGAGYNEQFF,TGTGCCAGCAGCTTATTCGCGGGAGCTGGCTACAATGAGCAGTTCTTC
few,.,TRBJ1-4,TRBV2,CASSGTGWREKLFF,TGTGCCAGCAGCGGAACAGGTTGGAGGGAAAAACTGTTTTTT
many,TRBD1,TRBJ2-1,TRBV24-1,CATSGGTGVLTEQFF,TGTGCCACCAGTGGGGGGACAGGGGTTTTAACTGAGCAGTTCTTC